A single sample gave rise to the 32 T cell receptor beta chains below, sequenced in a study of T cells in Graves' hyperthyroidism and ophthalmopathy. The CDR3 regions of TCR beta were amplified from RNA transcripts. When the TCR CDR3 underwent first-round RT-PCR, the HTBI primer set was used. TCRdb fed the multiplex PCR reads into MiXCR, producing one record per CDR3 protein. The table lists 96,000 or so distinct CDR3 sequences, over 50% of them singletons. The sample was blood. All receptors come from a woman aged 40 to 50 with Graves' hyperthyroidism.

In the case of this clonotype: This may arise from a read error, as a much more abundant clone is one base away. The chain has TRBV20-1 and TRBJ2-7, with 15 bases lining up with TRBD2. The CDR3 loop spans 18 amino acids. Germline trimming cut 0 bases from V and 7 bases from J; bases unmatched to any gene: 13. CDR1 DFQATT and CDR2 SNEGSKA come from the germline V gene (reference sequence). The CDR3 sequence: CSARDWTGLAGGPWEQYF. The CDR3 DNA sequence: TGCAGTGCTAGAGATTGGACTGGACTAGCGGGAGGGCCATGGGAGCAGTACTTC.

This clonotype was counted many times. The chain carries TRBV5-1 and TRBJ2-7; 9 bases fit TRBD1. There are 13 residues in the CDR3. Germline CDR1 reads SGHRS; CDR2 reads YFSETQ. After removal of 4 bases from V and 5 bases from J, the junction contained 4 bases not matched to a gene. DNA for the CDR3: TGCGCCAGCAGCCCGGACAGGGGCAACGAGCAGTACTTC. Protein sequence: CASSPDRGNEQYF.

The rearrangement links TRBV7-2 to TRBJ2-2, with D possibly matching TRBD1 (5 bases). The CDR3 runs 15 residues. CDR1 and CDR2 (germline): SGHTA, FQGNSA. V lost 5 bases to trimming and J lost 1 base, with 11 bases between them. The CDR3 here is CASSQGGWNTGELFF. The CDR3 DNA is TGTGCCAGCAGCCAGGGCGGTTGGAACACCGGGGAGCTGTTTTTT.

The chain employs TRBV13 and TRBJ1-1; a weak D match, TRBD1 (6 bases). The germline CDR1 and CDR2 sequences are PRHDT and FYEKMQ (reference sequence). The CDR3 runs to 14 residues. The V end lost 6 bases, the J end lost 2 bases, and 13 bases lay between the germline ends. CDR3 region: CASRQDSDNTEAFF. CDR3 bases: TGTGCCAGCAGACAGGACAGCGATAACACTGAAGCTTTCTTT. Full variable domain (rest looked up from reference TRBV13 and TRBJ1-1): AAGVIQSPRHLIKEKRETATLKCYPIPRHDTVYWYQQGPGQDPQFLISFYEKMQSDKGSIPDRFSAQQFSDYHSELNMSSLELGDSALYFCASRQDSDNTEAFFGQGTRLTVV.

In this sample, this clonotype turned up many times. The V gene is TRBV7-2, the J gene TRBJ2-2; TRBD1 matches 7 bases. Germline values: CDR1 SGHTA, CDR2 FQGNSA. The CDR3 length is 14 residues. The V segment lost 3 bases and the J segment 5 bases; nucleotides outside the gene matches: 3. CDR3 amino acids: CASSFTGVTGELFF. In DNA form, the CDR3 reads TGTGCCAGCAGCTTCACAGGGGTTACCGGGGAGCTGTTTTTT.

This clonotype was counted many times. The rearrangement uses TRBV5-1 and TRBJ2-5; tentatively, D is TRBD2 (6 bases). V was pared by 0 bases and J by 4 bases, with 13 bases between. The CDR3 has 15 residues. Germline V lookup: CDR1 SGHRS, CDR2 YFSETQ. In nucleotides, the CDR3 is TGCGCCAGCAGCTTGGCCTCGGCGGGGCGAGAGACCCAGTACTTC. Its translation: CASSLASAGRETQYF.

This clonotype has more than one count but fewer than ten. V is TRBV19 and J is TRBJ1-5; tentatively, D is TRBD1 (6 bases). Germline CDR1 and CDR2: LNHDA and SQIVND (reference sequence). CDR3 length: 13 amino acids. The V end lost 5 bases, the J end lost 11 bases, and 16 bases lay between the germline ends. The DNA for the CDR3 is TGTGCCAGTAGTGCGACAGGAGGAGAGACCCAGCATTTT. Encoded protein: CASSATGGETQHF.

This clonotype was found many times. A much larger clone is a single base away; this may be a read error. J is TRBJ2-5 and V is TRBV2; the D gene could be TRBD1 or TRBD2 (6 bases each). The CDR3 length is 14 residues. From germline, CDR1 is SNHLY and CDR2 FYNNEI. CDR3 residues: CASSEARGQGTQYF. DNA for the CDR3: TGTGCCAGCAGTGAAGCCCGGGGGCAAGGGACCCAGTACTTC.

This clonotype was detected many times. This chain links TRBV2 with TRBJ1-5; 8 nucleotides align to TRBD1. Germline CDR1 and CDR2: SNHLY and FYNNEI. This CDR3 is built from 17 residues. V shed 5 bases and J 9 bases; nucleotides not matched to a gene: 18. CDR3 sequence: CASSSPRDRFSRGPQHF. The CDR3 bases are TGTGCCAGCAGTTCCCCCCGGGACAGGTTTTCTCGAGGGCCCCAGCATTTT.

This clonotype was counted between two and nine times. The chain joins TRBV20-1 to TRBJ2-5; 9 bases are a match to TRBD1. This CDR3 is 14 amino acids long. Germline V lookup: CDR1 DFQATT, CDR2 SNEGSKA (reference sequence). V trimming: 6 bases; J trimming: 1 base; junction bases outside the gene matches: 6. This CDR3 reads CSARDRDSQETQYF. The CDR3 DNA follows: TGCAGTGCACGGGACAGGGACAGCCAAGAGACCCAGTACTTC.

This clonotype is a singleton in its sample. This chain joins TRBV15 and TRBJ1-3; 9 bases fit TRBD1. CDR3 length equals 15 residues. The V segment lost 0 bases and the J segment 8 bases; nucleotides outside the gene matches: 5. Germline V gives CDR1 LNHNV, CDR2 YYDKDF (reference sequence). The CDR3 sequence is CATSRDYGDRDTIYF. Here the CDR3 DNA reads TGTGCCACCAGCAGAGATTACGGGGACAGGGACACCATATATTTT.

The gene calls are TRBV2 and TRBJ2-5; TRBD1 aligns across 11 bases. Germline V gene lookup returns CDR1 SNHLY and CDR2 FYNNEI. CDR3 length equals 16 residues. The J segment lost 6 bases and the V segment lost 8 bases, leaving 14 bases of the junction unmatched. The CDR3 DNA sequence: TGTGCCAGCGGCCGGGACAGGGGGGGAGCCAAGAAGACCCAGTACTTC. Translating gives CASGRDRGGAKKTQYF. Using reference TRBV2 and TRBJ2-5 for the parts outside the CDR3, the full variable domain is EPEVTQTPSHQVTQMGQEVILRCVPISNHLYFYWYRQILGQKVEFLVSFYNNEISEKSEIFDDQFSVERPDGSNFTLKIRSTKLEDSAMYFCASGRDRGGAKKTQYFGPGTRLLVL.

In its sample, this clonotype was seen many times. The rearrangement uses TRBV15 and TRBJ2-7, with D hard to call. This CDR3 is 14 amino acids long. V was clipped by 8 bases and J by 3 bases, with 17 bases between them. The germline CDR1 and CDR2 sequences are LNHNV and YYDKDF (reference sequence). The CDR3 bases are TGTGCCACCGGAGCGACGGCGCCTGGCTACGAGCAGTACTTC. Translating gives CATGATAPGYEQYF.

This clonotype was recorded at least ten times. The J gene is TRBJ1-3, the V gene TRBV20-1; TRBD1 might be the D (6 bases). CDR3 length: 14 residues. The V gene's germline CDR1 is DFQATT and CDR2 SNEGSKA (reference sequence). V lost 4 bases and J lost 0, with 10 bases in between. CDR3 coding DNA: TGCAGTGCTATGAGGGGGAGCTCTGGAAACACCATATATTTT. Protein sequence: CSAMRGSSGNTIYF.

This clonotype is labeled medium-sized (0.01 to 0.1%). This chain joins TRBV20-1 and TRBJ2-5; D possibly uses TRBD1 or TRBD2 (5 bases each). Germline V gene lookup returns CDR1 DFQATT and CDR2 SNEGSKA (reference sequence). CDR3 length: 18 residues. V lost 0 bases and J lost 5, with 25 bases in between. The CDR3 is CSARDRGAVVRGWETQYF. CDR3 nucleotides: TGCAGTGCTAGAGATCGTGGGGCCGTAGTACGGGGATGGGAGACCCAGTACTTC.

Ten or more counts support this clonotype. V gene TRBV19 combines with J gene TRBJ1-3; possible D gene TRBD1, 6 bases. Trimming removed 8 bases at V and 0 bases at J, with 14 bases between. The CDR3 is 15 residues long. Germline CDR1 and CDR2: LNHDA and SQIVND (reference sequence). Here the CDR3 DNA reads TGTGCCAGTGGTGGACAGCGGATCTCTGGAAACACCATATATTTT. Its translation is CASGGQRISGNTIYF.

The J gene is TRBJ2-5, the V gene TRBV18, with unresolved D. Per the germline V gene, CDR1 is KGHSH and CDR2 is LQKENI. V was clipped by 3 bases and J by 5 bases, with 13 bases between them. The CDR3 covers 14 residues. CDR3 in DNA: TGTGCCAGCTCACCTCCCAATGATGAGGAGACCCAGTACTTC. Translating gives CASSPPNDEETQYF. Complete variable domain (other parts from reference TRBV18 and TRBJ2-5): NAGVMQNPRHLVRRRGQEARLRCSPMKGHSHVYWYRQLPEEGLKFMVYLQKENIIDESGMPKERFSAEFPKEGPSILRIQQVVRGDSAAYFCASSPPNDEETQYFGPGTRLLVL.

The DNA of the CDR3 is TGTGCCAGCAGCTCCGGGACAGGGGTCGGAGAGACCCAGTACTTC. Translation: CASSSGTGVGETQYF. The rearrangement uses TRBV7-4 and TRBJ2-5; 10 bases align to TRBD1. Looked up from germline, CDR1 is SGHVT and CDR2 is SQSDAQ. This CDR3 contains 15 residues. Trimming at V came to 4 bases and at J to 4 bases, leaving 6 bases not matched to a gene.

The chain carries TRBV7-9 and TRBJ1-1, with 9 nucleotides matching TRBD1. V was clipped by 1 base and J by 7 bases; unmatched bases: 4. The CDR3 is made up of 14 amino acids. Per the germline V gene, CDR1 is SEHNR and CDR2 is FQNEAQ (reference sequence). DNA for the CDR3: TGTGCCAGCAGCTTAGGGGACAGGGATCTTGAAGCTTTCTTT. Amino acid sequence: CASSLGDRDLEAFF.

On this clonotype itself: One end of the junction does not line up with germline, which may come from a read error. This sequence joins TRBV20-1 and TRBJ2-2, with TRBD1 as a possible D gene (5 bases). The CDR3 consists of 14 residues. Germline values: CDR1 DFQATT, CDR2 SNEGSKA (reference sequence). For the CDR3, the DNA is TGCAGTGCTAGAGATCTAGGGGTCGGCGGTCGGCAGCTCTTT. Amino acids: CSARDLGVGGRQLF.

There are many counts of this clonotype. The genes are TRBV5-6 and TRBJ2-7, with 8 bases matching TRBD2. The CDR3 runs to 14 residues. V lost 4 bases, J lost 3 bases, and 6 bases stayed unmatched. CDR1 is SGHDT, CDR2 YYEEEE, per germline. CDR3 sequence (DNA): TGTGCCAGCAGCCCGGGAGGGTCCCTCTACGAGCAGTACTTC. Translating gives CASSPGGSLYEQYF.

This clonotype was recorded at least ten times. This chain uses TRBV12-3 or TRBV12-4 with TRBJ1-3; the match to TRBD1 covers 7 bases. Trimming removed 4 bases from V and 0 bases from J; junction bases left unmatched: 3. This CDR3 spans 15 amino acids. CDR3 DNA: TGTGCCAGCAGTTGGGGACAGACCTCTGGAAACACCATATATTTT. Translated: CASSWGQTSGNTIYF.

This clonotype was seen many times. The chain combines TRBV7-9 with TRBJ2-3; no clear D gene. The CDR3 has 14 residues. Germline loops: CDR1 SEHNR, CDR2 FQNEAQ (reference sequence). With 7 bases removed from V and 1 base from J, the gap between germline ends came to 12 bases. CDR3 region: CASTTSTGTDTQYF. The CDR3 DNA reads as TGTGCCAGCACCACATCGACTGGCACAGATACGCAGTATTTT.

This rearrangement joins TRBV9 to TRBJ1-5; maybe TRBD1 (6 bases). Per germline, CDR1 SGDLS and CDR2 YYNGEE. V lost 4 bases and J 5 bases, leaving 16 bases between the germline ends. The CDR3 sequence is 15 residues long. CDR3 amino acids: CASSRGGARDQPQHF. The DNA for the CDR3 is TGTGCCAGCAGCCGCGGGGGGGCGAGAGATCAGCCCCAGCATTTT.

This clonotype was observed at least ten times. The chain uses TRBV5-1 and TRBJ1-4; the D gene is possibly TRBD1 (6 bases). The CDR3 covers 15 residues. Germline loops: CDR1 SGHRS, CDR2 YFSETQ. Trimming took 4 bases from V and 7 from J, leaving 17 bases between them. The DNA of the CDR3 is TGCGCCAGCAGCGCCCACAGGGCCGGAGGTGAAAAACTGTTTTTT. Translating it yields CASSAHRAGGEKLFF.

To note about this clonotype: Just one base apart from a much larger clone, this may be a read error. The chain combines TRBV29-1 with TRBJ2-7; D is possibly TRBD1 or TRBD2 (6 bases each). CDR1 and CDR2 from the germline V gene are SQVTM and ANQGSEA. The CDR3 length is 14 residues. V lost 3 bases and J lost 5, with 17 bases in between. CDR3 coding DNA: TGCAGCGTTGAGGCGGGGCCGGGGGCCAACGAGCAGTACTTC. Its translation: CSVEAGPGANEQYF.

This clonotype was detected many times. The V gene is TRBV6-5, the J gene TRBJ1-6, with TRBD1 matching over 8 bases. Germline trimming cut 10 bases from V and 8 bases from J; bases unmatched to any gene: 7. From germline, CDR1 is MNHEY and CDR2 SVGAGI. The CDR3 runs to 13 residues. CDR3 sequence: CATSDRGDSPLHF. In DNA form, the CDR3 reads TGTGCCACCTCCGACAGGGGAGATTCACCCCTCCACTTT.

The V gene is TRBV7-9, the J gene TRBJ1-2; D possibly corresponds to TRBD1 (5 bases). The CDR3 is made up of 13 amino acids. V lost 5 bases, J lost 6 bases, and 13 bases lay in between. Germline V gives CDR1 SEHNR, CDR2 FQNEAQ (reference sequence). The CDR3 region has the DNA TGTGCCAGCAGCCGAGTGGCGGGGGATGGCTACACCTTC. This gives the protein CASSRVAGDGYTF. The complete variable domain, with remaining parts taken from reference TRBV7-9 and TRBJ1-2, reads DTGVSQNPRHKITKRGQNVTFRCDPISEHNRLYWYRQTLGQGPEFLTYFQNEAQLEKSRLLSDRFSAERPKGSFSTLEIQRTEQGDSAMYLCASSRVAGDGYTFGSGTRLTVV.

The sample holds a few counts of this clonotype. V is TRBV12-3 or TRBV12-4 and J is TRBJ2-5; the D gene is possibly TRBD2 (5 bases). The CDR3 contains 12 residues. V gave up 8 bases and J gave up 7 bases, with 14 bases separating them. The CDR3 protein is CASGVSGRTQYF. In DNA, the CDR3 is TGTGCCAGCGGAGTTTCGGGGAGGACCCAGTACTTC.

This clonotype was observed many times. The DNA for the CDR3 is TGTGCCAGCAGCCCCACACGGACAGGGGGAAATGAAAAACTGTTTTTT. It translates to CASSPTRTGGNEKLFF. The V and J genes are TRBV7-8 and TRBJ1-4; 10 bases align to TRBD1. Per the germline V gene, CDR1 is SGHVS and CDR2 is FQNEAQ. After removal of 5 bases from V and 5 bases from J, the junction contained 8 bases not matched to a gene. CDR3 length equals 16 residues.

Many counts were recorded for this clonotype. The chain is built from TRBV19 and TRBJ1-1; D is perhaps TRBD1 (5 bases). V was clipped by 11 bases and J by 1 base, with 17 bases between them. This CDR3 has 14 amino acids. Germline-derived CDR1 and CDR2 are LNHDA and SQIVND (reference sequence). The CDR3 DNA follows: TGTGCCTCAGTAAGTGGGGCTGCGAACACTGAAGCTTTCTTT. This encodes CASVSGAANTEAFF.

Many counts were recorded for this clonotype. The chain carries TRBV2 and TRBJ1-1; D remains unclear. Germline V gives CDR1 SNHLY, CDR2 FYNNEI. The V end was cut by 6 bases, the J end by 0 bases, with 11 bases between. The CDR3 covers 14 residues. CDR3 sequence (DNA): TGTGCCAGCAGGAAGGCCAACATGAACACTGAAGCTTTCTTT. Amino acid sequence: CASRKANMNTEAFF. Drawing the rest from reference TRBV2 and TRBJ1-1, the complete variable domain is EPEVTQTPSHQVTQMGQEVILRCVPISNHLYFYWYRQILGQKVEFLVSFYNNEISEKSEIFDDQFSVERPDGSNFTLKIRSTKLEDSAMYFCASRKANMNTEAFFGQGTRLTVV.